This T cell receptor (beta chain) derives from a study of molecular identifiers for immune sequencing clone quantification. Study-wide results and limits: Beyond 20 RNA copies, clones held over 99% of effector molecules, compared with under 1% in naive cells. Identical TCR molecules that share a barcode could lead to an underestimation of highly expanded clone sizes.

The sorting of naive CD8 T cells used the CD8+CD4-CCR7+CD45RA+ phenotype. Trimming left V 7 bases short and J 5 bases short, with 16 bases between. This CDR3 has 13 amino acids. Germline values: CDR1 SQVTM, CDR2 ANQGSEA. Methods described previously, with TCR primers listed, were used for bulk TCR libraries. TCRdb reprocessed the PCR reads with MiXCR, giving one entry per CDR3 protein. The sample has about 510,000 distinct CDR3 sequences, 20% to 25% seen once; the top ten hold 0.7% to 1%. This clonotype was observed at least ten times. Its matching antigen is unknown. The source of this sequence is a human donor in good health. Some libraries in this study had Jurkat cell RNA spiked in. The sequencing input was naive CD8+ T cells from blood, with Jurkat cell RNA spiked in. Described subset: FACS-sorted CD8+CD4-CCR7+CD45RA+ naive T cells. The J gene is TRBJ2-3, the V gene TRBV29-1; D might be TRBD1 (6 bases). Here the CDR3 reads CSAPSRGIDTQYF. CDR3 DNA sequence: TGCAGCGCTCCCTCCAGGGGTATAGATACGCAGTATTTT.